The 21 T cell receptor beta chains in this list originate from one sample, sequenced in a study of metastatic and nonmetastatic thyroid tumors. From the PCR reads, TCRdb re-called clones with MiXCR. The sample includes some 23,000 clones, about 13% seen only once; the top ten take more than 15%. Patients were all untreated before their thyroid surgery. Sequences were obtained from blood. The receptors derive from a female donor with papillary thyroid cancer or a benign thyroid nodule (not recorded which). Some clones in this sample may be carry-over from other donors' samples.

Remarks on this clone: In this CDR3 the conserved last residue, phenylalanine or tryptophan, is missing, so a read error is likely. This chain connects TRBV6-2 or TRBV6-3 to TRBJ1-1, with TRBD1 as a possible D gene (5 bases). Between the trimmed V and J ends, which lost 6 bases and 6 bases, there was a span of 8 bases. This CDR3 has 11 amino acids. Germline assignment: CDR1 MNHEY and CDR2 SVGEGT. CDR3 DNA sequence: TGTGCCAGCAGGCAGGGATCTGAAGCTTTCGTA. Translated: CASRQGSEAFV.

This clone is large (0.1 to 1%) within its sample. This rearrangement joins TRBV5-1 to TRBJ2-3, with a weak D call TRBD1 (7 bases). CDR3 size: 15 residues. V was cut by 6 bases and J by 3 bases, with 17 bases left in between. In germline, CDR1 is SGHRS, CDR2 YFSETQ. Here the CDR3 reads CASKAGGYRTDTQYF. The CDR3 coding sequence is TGCGCCAGCAAGGCAGGGGGGTACCGGACAGATACGCAGTATTTT.

This clone was found many times. The J gene is TRBJ1-2, the V gene TRBV6-1; D uncertain. This CDR3 contains 12 residues. Germline assignment: CDR1 MNHNS and CDR2 SASEGT. V was cut by 5 bases and J by 7 bases, with 11 bases left in between. The CDR3 sequence: CASSTSASGYTF. In DNA, the CDR3 is TGTGCCAGCAGTACCTCTGCCTCTGGCTACACCTTC.

This clone was counted at least ten times. This may come from a read error, since a much larger clone is one base off. The CDR3: CSARDMASGGEQHF. In nucleotides, the CDR3 is TGCAGTGCTAGAGATATGGCTAGCGGGGGCGAGCAGCACTTC. V usage is TRBV20-1 and J usage is TRBJ2-7; 10 nucleotides agree with TRBD2. The germline gives CDR1 DFQATT, CDR2 SNEGSKA (reference sequence). CDR3 length equals 14 residues.

In its sample, this clone was seen many times. CDR3 residues: CSVLAGATEAFF. The CDR3 DNA sequence: TGCAGCGTTTTGGCAGGGGCCACTGAAGCTTTCTTT. The rearrangement joins TRBV29-1 to TRBJ1-1, with D maybe TRBD1 (6 bases). Germline CDR1 SQVTM, CDR2 ANQGSEA. This CDR3 contains 12 residues. V lost 5 bases to trimming and J lost 4 bases, with 11 bases between them.

This clone has only a few counts. The chain recombines TRBV6-1 with TRBJ1-2, with TRBD1 identical over 8 bases. J gave up 8 bases and V 3 bases, and 5 bases lay outside the gene matches. This CDR3 has 13 residues. Germline loops: CDR1 MNHNS, CDR2 SASEGT. The CDR3 nucleotides are TGTGCCAGCAGTGAGACAGGGGAGGGGGGCTACACCTTC. Translation: CASSETGEGGYTF.

This clone has just a few counts. The CDR3 sequence is CASTLDSGRAETQYF. For the CDR3, the DNA is TGTGCCAGCACCCTTGATAGCGGGAGGGCGGAGACCCAGTACTTC. The chain carries TRBV28 and TRBJ2-5; 11 bases are shared with TRBD2. The V and J ends lost 7 bases and 5 bases, in that order; junction bases with no gene match: 9. This CDR3 has 15 residues. Germline assignment: CDR1 MDHEN and CDR2 SYDVKM.

This clone was recorded at least ten times. The chain uses TRBV27 and TRBJ1-4; D is unresolved. V lost 3 bases, J lost 7 bases, and 12 bases lay in between. Germline V gene data show CDR1 as MNHEY and CDR2 as SMNVEV (reference sequence). This CDR3 contains 14 residues. DNA of the CDR3: TGTGCCAGCAGTTTTGGATCGCTCGGTGAAAAACTGTTTTTT. Translating it yields CASSFGSLGEKLFF.

This clone appeared many times. The rearrangement links TRBV9 to TRBJ1-1; D is unclear. With 2 bases removed from V and 1 base from J, the gap between germline ends came to 9 bases. The CDR3 has 14 amino acids. Germline V gives CDR1 SGDLS, CDR2 YYNGEE. For the CDR3, the DNA is TGTGCCAGCAGCGTGGGCAGTGAGAACACTGAAGCTTTCTTT. It translates to CASSVGSENTEAFF.

This clone appeared many times. The V and J genes are TRBV3-1 and TRBJ1-3; D might be TRBD1 (6 bases). Germline CDR1 and CDR2: LGHDT and YNNKEL (reference sequence). The CDR3 spans 16 residues. Trimming took off 6 bases at V and 0 bases at J, with 15 bases between the two ends. The CDR3 nucleotides are TGTGCCAGCAGGGGTACAGGGATAAGCTCTGGAAACACCATATATTTT. It is translated as CASRGTGISSGNTIYF.

The chain employs TRBV5-1 and TRBJ1-2, with TRBD1 identical over 8 bases. Germline V gene lookup returns CDR1 SGHRS and CDR2 YFSETQ. CDR3 length: 13 amino acids. The ends lost 6 bases at V and 4 bases at J; junction bases unmatched: 5. CDR3 sequence reads: CASTGQGGYGYTF. CDR3 DNA: TGCGCCAGCACAGGACAGGGTGGCTATGGCTACACCTTC.

This clone was counted many times. The rearrangement uses TRBV2 and TRBJ2-1; 9 bases fit TRBD2. V was clipped by 5 bases and J by 6 bases; unmatched bases: 8. The germline gives CDR1 SNHLY, CDR2 FYNNEI. The length of the CDR3 is 15 residues. CDR3 amino acids: CASSQTSGGGNEQFF. In DNA form, the CDR3 reads TGTGCCAGCAGTCAGACTAGCGGAGGGGGCAATGAGCAGTTCTTC.

This clone appeared many times. The chain carries TRBV5-4 and TRBJ1-2; D is ambiguous. V dropped 1 base and J dropped 0 bases, with 7 bases sitting between them. The V gene's germline CDR1 is SGHNT and CDR2 YYREEE (reference sequence). The CDR3 has 14 residues. In DNA, the CDR3 is TGTGCCAGCAGCTTGATGGCAACTAACTATGGCTACACCTTC. This gives the protein CASSLMATNYGYTF.

The chain recombines TRBV18 with TRBJ1-2; D ambiguous. Germline V gene sequence: CDR1 KGHSH, CDR2 LQKENI. V lost 5 bases, J lost 7 bases, and 17 bases lay in between. There are 14 residues in the CDR3. The CDR3 region is CASSVEDPGFGYTF. CDR3 nucleotide sequence: TGTGCCAGCTCAGTCGAGGACCCGGGGTTTGGCTACACCTTC.

This clone came up many times. A much bigger clone sits one base away, suggesting this may be a read error. V and J are TRBV12-3 or TRBV12-4 and TRBJ1-1; a possible D gene is TRBD1 (6 bases). The CDR3 runs 14 residues. V lost 6 bases and J 6 bases, leaving 17 bases between the germline ends. The CDR3 here is CASSATDGGAEAFF. CDR3 in DNA: TGTGCCAGCAGCGCCACCGACGGGGGCGCTGAAGCTTTCTTT.

Judged by abundance, this clone is medium-sized. This rearrangement joins TRBV11-2 to TRBJ2-7, with D uncertain. Looked up from germline, CDR1 is SGHAT and CDR2 is FQNNGV. The ends were cut back, 1 base at V and 6 bases at J, with 10 bases in the middle. The CDR3 contains 13 residues. The CDR3 nucleotides read TGTGCCAGCAGCTTAGTGTCCCGCTCCGAGCAGTACTTC. Its protein product is CASSLVSRSEQYF. Full variable domain (remainder filled in from reference TRBV11-2 and TRBJ2-7): EAGVAQSPRYKIIEKRQSVAFWCNPISGHATLYWYQQILGQGPKLLIQFQNNGVVDDSQLPKDRFSAERLKGVDSTLKIQPAKLEDSAVYLCASSLVSRSEQYFGPGTRLTVT.

The chain carries TRBV27 and TRBJ2-3; weak D call: TRBD2 (5 bases). Trimming removed 5 bases from V and 2 bases from J, with 20 bases in between. In germline, CDR1 is MNHEY, CDR2 SMNVEV (reference sequence). This CDR3 has 17 residues. The CDR3 coding sequence is TGTGCCAGCAGTCAGAGGTCCGGACTTCTAAACACAGATACGCAGTATTTT. Its translation is CASSQRSGLLNTDTQYF.

As concerns this clone: Since a much larger clone is just one base distant, this may be a read error. This CDR3 fails to terminate in the conserved phenylalanine or tryptophan, so it likely reflects a read error. The genes are TRBV29-1 and TRBJ1-2, with D maybe TRBD1 (5 bases). Per the germline V gene, CDR1 is SQVTM and CDR2 is ANQGSEA. V shed 4 bases and J shed 8 bases, with 8 bases lying between them. The CDR3 length is 10 residues. The CDR3 loop is CSVGREGYTI. Here the CDR3 DNA reads TGCAGCGTTGGCAGGGAAGGCTACACCATC.

This clone was recorded at least ten times. The genes are TRBV20-1 and TRBJ2-3, with 7 bases aligning to TRBD1. Germline assignment: CDR1 DFQATT and CDR2 SNEGSKA (reference sequence). The ends lost 6 bases at V and 0 bases at J; junction bases unmatched: 6. The CDR3 runs 14 residues. The CDR3 region is CSAIQGTSTDTQYF. CDR3 sequence (DNA): TGCAGTGCCATACAGGGGACCAGCACAGATACGCAGTATTTT.

This clone was recorded many times. The chain uses TRBV28 and TRBJ2-3; 7 positions match TRBD1. Germline CDR1 MDHEN, CDR2 SYDVKM. V was pared by 3 bases and J by 3 bases, with 15 bases of the junction left unmatched. The CDR3 has 18 amino acids. The CDR3 DNA follows: TGTGCCAGCAGTTTCACCCCCGGACAGGCGGACCAGACAGATACGCAGTATTTT. Translating it yields CASSFTPGQADQTDTQYF. The full variable domain, completed using reference TRBV28 and TRBJ2-3, is DVKVTQSSRYLVKRTGEKVFLECVQDMDHENMFWYRQDPGLGLRLIYFSYDVKMKEKGDIPEGYSVSREKKERFSLILESASTNQTSMYLCASSFTPGQADQTDTQYFGPGTRLTVL.

This clone has at least ten counts. The rearrangement joins TRBV12-3 or TRBV12-4 to TRBJ2-3; 9 bases match TRBD2. The CDR3 consists of 17 residues. The junction had 11 bases not matched to a gene; V was cut back by 7 bases and J by 0 bases. The CDR3 reads CASTPSKTSGSTDTQYF. The CDR3 nucleotides are TGTGCCAGCACCCCGAGTAAGACTAGCGGAAGCACAGATACGCAGTATTTT.